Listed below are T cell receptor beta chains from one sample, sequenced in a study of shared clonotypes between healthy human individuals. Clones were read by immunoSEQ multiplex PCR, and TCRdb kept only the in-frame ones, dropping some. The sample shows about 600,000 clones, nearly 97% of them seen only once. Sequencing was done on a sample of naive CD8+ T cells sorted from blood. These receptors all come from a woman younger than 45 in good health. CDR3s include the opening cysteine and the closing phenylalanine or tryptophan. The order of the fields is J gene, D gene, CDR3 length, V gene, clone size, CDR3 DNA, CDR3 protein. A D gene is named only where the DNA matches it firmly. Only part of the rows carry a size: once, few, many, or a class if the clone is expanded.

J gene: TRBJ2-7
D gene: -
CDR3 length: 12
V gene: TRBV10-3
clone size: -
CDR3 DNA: TGTGCCATCAGTGGGACTAAGGTAGAGCAGTACTTC
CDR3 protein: CAISGTKVEQYF

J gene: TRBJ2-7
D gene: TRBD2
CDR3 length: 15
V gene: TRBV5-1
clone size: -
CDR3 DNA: TGCGCCAGCAGCTCGGGACTAGCGGCGATCTACGAGCAGTACTTC
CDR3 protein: CASSSGLAAIYEQYF

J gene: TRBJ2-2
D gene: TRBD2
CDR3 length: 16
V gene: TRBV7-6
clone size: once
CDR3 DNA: TGTGCCAGCAGCTCGGGACTAGCGGGAGTTACCGGGGAGCTGTTTTTT
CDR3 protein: CASSSGLAGVTGELFF

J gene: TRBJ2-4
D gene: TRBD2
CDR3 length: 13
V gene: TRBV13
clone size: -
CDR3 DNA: TGTGCCAGCAGCCGAACCTCTAGCGGCTCTCAGTACTTC
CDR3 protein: CASSRTSSGSQYF

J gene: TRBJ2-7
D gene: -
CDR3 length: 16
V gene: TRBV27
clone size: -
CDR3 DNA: TGTGCCAGCAGTACAACCCCCGGGACCGGACCCAGAGAGCAGTACTTC
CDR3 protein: CASSTTPGTGPREQYF

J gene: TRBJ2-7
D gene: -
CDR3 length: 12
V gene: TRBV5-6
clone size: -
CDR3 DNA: TGTGCCAGCCAAACCGGAGGTGGCGAGCAGTACTTC
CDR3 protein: CASQTGGGEQYF

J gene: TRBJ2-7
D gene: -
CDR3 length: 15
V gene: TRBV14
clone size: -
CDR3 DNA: TGTGCCAGCAGCCGAGCCGCGGGGCTCCCTGTCGAGCAGTACTTC
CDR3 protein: CASSRAAGLPVEQYF

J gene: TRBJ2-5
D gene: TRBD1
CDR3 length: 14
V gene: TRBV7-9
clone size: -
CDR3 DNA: TGTGCCAGCAGCCCATACAGGGGCCAAGAGACCCAGTACTTC
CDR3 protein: CASSPYRGQETQYF

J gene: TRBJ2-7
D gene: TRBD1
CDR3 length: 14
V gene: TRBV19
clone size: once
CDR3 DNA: TGTGCCAGTAGTCCGGGACAGGGCTTCGACGAGCAGTACTTC
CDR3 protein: CASSPGQGFDEQYF

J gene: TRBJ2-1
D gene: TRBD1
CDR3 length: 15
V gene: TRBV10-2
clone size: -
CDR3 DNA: TGCGCCAGCATGGGGACAGGGTCATCCTACAATGAGCAGTTCTTC
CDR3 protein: CASMGTGSSYNEQFF

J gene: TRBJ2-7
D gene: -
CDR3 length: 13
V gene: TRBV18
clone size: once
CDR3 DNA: TGTGCCAGCTCACTTGAACAGGGCGGGGAGCAGTACTTC
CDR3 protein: CASSLEQGGEQYF

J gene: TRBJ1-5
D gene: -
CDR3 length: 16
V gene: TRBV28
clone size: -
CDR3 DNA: TGTGCCAGCAGTCCGTCTGCCGGGAGGGGCAATCAGCCCCAGCATTTT
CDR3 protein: CASSPSAGRGNQPQHF

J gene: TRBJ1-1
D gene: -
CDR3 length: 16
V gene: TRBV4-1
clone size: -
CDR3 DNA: TGCGCCAGCAGCCAATCCCCGGCAGGTGTGAACACTGAAGCTTTCTTT
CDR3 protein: CASSQSPAGVNTEAFF

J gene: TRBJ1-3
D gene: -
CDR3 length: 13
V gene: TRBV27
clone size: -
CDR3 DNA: TGTGCCAGCAGTTTAATCCTTGGAAACACCATATATTTT
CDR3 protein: CASSLILGNTIYF

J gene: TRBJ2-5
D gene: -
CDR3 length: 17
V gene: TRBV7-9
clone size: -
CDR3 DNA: TGTGCCAGCAGCAACCCAGCGCTTAAATGGGAGGAAGAGACCCAGTACTTC
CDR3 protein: CASSNPALKWEEETQYF

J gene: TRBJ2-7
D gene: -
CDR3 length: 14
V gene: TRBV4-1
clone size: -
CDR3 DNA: TGCGCCAGCAGCCAGGTTGAGAGCTCCTACGAGCAGTACTTC
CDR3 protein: CASSQVESSYEQYF

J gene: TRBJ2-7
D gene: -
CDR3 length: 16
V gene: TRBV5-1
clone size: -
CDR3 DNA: TGCGCCAGCAGCTTGGATCAACTAGCAGGATCCTACGAGCAGTACTTC
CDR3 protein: CASSLDQLAGSYEQYF

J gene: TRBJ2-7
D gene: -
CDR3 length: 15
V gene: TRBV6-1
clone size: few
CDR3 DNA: TGTGCCAGCAGTGAAGAATTAGCGGAGGCCTACGAGCAGTACTTC
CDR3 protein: CASSEELAEAYEQYF

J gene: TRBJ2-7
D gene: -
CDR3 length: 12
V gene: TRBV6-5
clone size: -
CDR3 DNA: TGTGCCAGCAGTCCCCAGCCCGGGGAGCAGTACTTC
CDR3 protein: CASSPQPGEQYF

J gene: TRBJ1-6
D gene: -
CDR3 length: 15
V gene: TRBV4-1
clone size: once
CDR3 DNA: TGCGCCAGCAGCCAAGATACGGTCTATAATTCACCCCTCCACTTT
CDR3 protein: CASSQDTVYNSPLHF

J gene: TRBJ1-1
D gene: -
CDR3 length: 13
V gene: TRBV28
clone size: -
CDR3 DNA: TGTGCCAGCAGCTCGCTCGAGGACACTGAAGCTTTCTTT
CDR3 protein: CASSSLEDTEAFF

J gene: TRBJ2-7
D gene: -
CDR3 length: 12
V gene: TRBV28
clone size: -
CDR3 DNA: TGTGCCAGCAGCCTGGCGGGGCGCGAGCAGTACTTC
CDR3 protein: CASSLAGREQYF

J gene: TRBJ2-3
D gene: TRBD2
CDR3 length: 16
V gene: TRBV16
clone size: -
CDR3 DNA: TGTGCCAGCAGCCAAAGCGGGACGTTCAGCACAGATACGCAGTATTTT
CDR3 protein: CASSQSGTFSTDTQYF

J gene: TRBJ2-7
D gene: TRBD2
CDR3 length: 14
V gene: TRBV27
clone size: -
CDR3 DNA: TGTGCCAGCAGTTTGGGGACTACCGATTACGAGCAGTACTTC
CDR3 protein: CASSLGTTDYEQYF

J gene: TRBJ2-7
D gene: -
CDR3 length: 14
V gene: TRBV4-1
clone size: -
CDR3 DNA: TGCGCCAGCAGCCAAGAGGAGGGTTCCTACGAGCAGTACTTC
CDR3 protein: CASSQEEGSYEQYF

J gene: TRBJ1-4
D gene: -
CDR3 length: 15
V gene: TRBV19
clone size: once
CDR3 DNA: TGTGCCAGTAGTATAGACACAGCAACTAATGAAAAACTGTTTTTT
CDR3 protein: CASSIDTATNEKLFF

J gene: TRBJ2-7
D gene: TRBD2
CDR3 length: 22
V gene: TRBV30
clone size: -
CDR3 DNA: TGTGCCTGGAGTGTACGTGACTTCTTGGAGGTCCAGCGGGGGCTTCTCCCGAGCTCGCAGTACTTC
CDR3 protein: CAWSVRDFLEVQRGLLPSSQYF

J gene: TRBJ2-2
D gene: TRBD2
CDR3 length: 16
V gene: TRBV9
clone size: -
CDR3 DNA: TGTGCCAGCAGCTCACATAGCGGGATGGTCACCGGGGAGCTGTTTTTT
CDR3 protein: CASSSHSGMVTGELFF

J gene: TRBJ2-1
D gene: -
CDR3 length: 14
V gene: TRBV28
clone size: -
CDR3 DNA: TGTGCCAGCAGTTTTGAAGAAAACTACAATGAGCAGTTCTTC
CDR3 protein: CASSFEENYNEQFF

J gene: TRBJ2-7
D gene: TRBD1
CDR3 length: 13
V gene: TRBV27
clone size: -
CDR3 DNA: TGTGCCAGCAGGGAGACAGGGCCGAACGAGCAGTACTTC
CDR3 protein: CASRETGPNEQYF

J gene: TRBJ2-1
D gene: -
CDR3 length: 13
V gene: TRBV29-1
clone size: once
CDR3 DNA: TGCAGCGTGACAGGATCTAACGGCAATGAGCAGTTCTTC
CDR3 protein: CSVTGSNGNEQFF

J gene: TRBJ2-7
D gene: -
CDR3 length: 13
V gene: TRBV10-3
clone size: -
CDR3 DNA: TGTGCCATCAGTGGAGACATAAACTACGAGCAGTACTTC
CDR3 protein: CAISGDINYEQYF

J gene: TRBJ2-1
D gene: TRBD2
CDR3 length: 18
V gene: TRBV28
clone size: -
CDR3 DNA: TGTGCCAGCAGTCTCCCCGAGGCGGCGGGAGCCTCCTACAATGAGCAGTTCTTC
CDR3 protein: CASSLPEAAGASYNEQFF

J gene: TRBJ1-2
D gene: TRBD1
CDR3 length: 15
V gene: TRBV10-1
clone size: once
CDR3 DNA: TGCGCCAGCAGTGAGTCTCGTACAGGGGGCTCCGGCTACACCTTC
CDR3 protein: CASSESRTGGSGYTF

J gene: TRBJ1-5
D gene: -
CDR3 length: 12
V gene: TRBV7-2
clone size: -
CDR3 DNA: TGTGCCAGCAGCCCGGGCCTTCAGCCCCAGCATTTT
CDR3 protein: CASSPGLQPQHF

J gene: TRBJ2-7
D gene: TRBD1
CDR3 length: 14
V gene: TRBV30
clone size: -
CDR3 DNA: TGTGCCTGGGGGACCGGGACAGGCTCCTACGAGCAGTACTTC
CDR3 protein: CAWGTGTGSYEQYF

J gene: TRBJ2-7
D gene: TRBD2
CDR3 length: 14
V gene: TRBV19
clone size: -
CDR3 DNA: TGTGCCAGTAGCGTACTAGCGGGAGCCTACGAGCAGTACTTC
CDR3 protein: CASSVLAGAYEQYF

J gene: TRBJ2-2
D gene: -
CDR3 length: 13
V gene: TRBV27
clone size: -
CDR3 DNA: TGTGCCAGCAGTTTATCTCCCCCCGGGGAGCTGTTTTTT
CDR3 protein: CASSLSPPGELFF

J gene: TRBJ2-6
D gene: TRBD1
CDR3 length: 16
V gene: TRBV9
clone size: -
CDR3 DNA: TGTGCCAGCAGCGCGGGACAGATCTCTGGGGCCAACGTCCTGACTTTC
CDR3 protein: CASSAGQISGANVLTF

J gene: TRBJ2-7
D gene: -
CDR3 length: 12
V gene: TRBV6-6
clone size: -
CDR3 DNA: TGTGCCAGCAGCGCACTAGCAGTAGAGCAGTACTTC
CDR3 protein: CASSALAVEQYF

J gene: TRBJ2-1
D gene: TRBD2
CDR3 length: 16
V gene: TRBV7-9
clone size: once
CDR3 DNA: TGTGCCAGCAGCCCCCCGGGACTAGGGGCCTACAATGAGCAGTTCTTC
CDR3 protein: CASSPPGLGAYNEQFF

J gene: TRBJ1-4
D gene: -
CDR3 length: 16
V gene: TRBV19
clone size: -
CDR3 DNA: TGTGCCAGTAGTTCGTGGGAACCTCCAACTAATGAAAAACTGTTTTTT
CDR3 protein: CASSSWEPPTNEKLFF

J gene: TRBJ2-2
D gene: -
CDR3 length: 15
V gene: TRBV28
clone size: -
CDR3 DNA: TGTGCCAGCAGTTTATCGCCCGGGGTTCCCGGGGAGCTGTTTTTT
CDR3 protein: CASSLSPGVPGELFF

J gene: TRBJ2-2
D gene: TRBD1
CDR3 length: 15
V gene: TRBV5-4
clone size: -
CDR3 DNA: TGTGCCAGCAGCATAGGACAGGGGAAAACCGGGGAGCTGTTTTTT
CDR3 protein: CASSIGQGKTGELFF

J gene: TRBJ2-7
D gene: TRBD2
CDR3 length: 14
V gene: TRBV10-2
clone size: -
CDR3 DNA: TGCGCCAGCACCGACGGACTAGCCCTATACGAGCAGTACTTC
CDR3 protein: CASTDGLALYEQYF

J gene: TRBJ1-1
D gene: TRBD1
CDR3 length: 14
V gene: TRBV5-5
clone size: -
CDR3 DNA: TGTGCCAGCAGCTGGACAGGGGGGTGGACTGAAGCTTTCTTT
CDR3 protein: CASSWTGGWTEAFF

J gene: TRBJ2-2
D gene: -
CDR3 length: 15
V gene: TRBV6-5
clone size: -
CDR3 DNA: TGTGCCAGCAGTTACCAAGGTCTAGGCACCGGGGAGCTGTTTTTT
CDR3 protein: CASSYQGLGTGELFF

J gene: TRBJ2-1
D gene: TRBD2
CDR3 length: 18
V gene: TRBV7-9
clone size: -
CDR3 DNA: TGTGCCAGCAGCTTAGCGGGCGGGAGGGTACTTTGGTACAATGAGCAGTTCTTC
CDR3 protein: CASSLAGGRVLWYNEQFF

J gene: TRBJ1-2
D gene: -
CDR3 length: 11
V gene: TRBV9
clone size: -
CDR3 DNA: TGTGCCAGCAGCGTGGACGGTGGCTACACCTTC
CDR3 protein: CASSVDGGYTF

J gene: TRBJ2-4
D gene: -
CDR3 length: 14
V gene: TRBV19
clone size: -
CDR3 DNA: TGTGCCAGTAGTAACATCGTAGCCAAAAACATTCAGTACTTC
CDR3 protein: CASSNIVAKNIQYF

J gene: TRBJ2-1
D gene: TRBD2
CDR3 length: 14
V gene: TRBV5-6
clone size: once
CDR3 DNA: TGTGCCAGCAGTACTAGCGGGAACTACAATGAGCAGTTCTTC
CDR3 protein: CASSTSGNYNEQFF

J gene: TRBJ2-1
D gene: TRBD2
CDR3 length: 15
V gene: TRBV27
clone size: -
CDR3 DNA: TGTGCCAGCAGTCCCTCTAGCGGGAGTCGCAATGAGCAGTTCTTC
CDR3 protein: CASSPSSGSRNEQFF